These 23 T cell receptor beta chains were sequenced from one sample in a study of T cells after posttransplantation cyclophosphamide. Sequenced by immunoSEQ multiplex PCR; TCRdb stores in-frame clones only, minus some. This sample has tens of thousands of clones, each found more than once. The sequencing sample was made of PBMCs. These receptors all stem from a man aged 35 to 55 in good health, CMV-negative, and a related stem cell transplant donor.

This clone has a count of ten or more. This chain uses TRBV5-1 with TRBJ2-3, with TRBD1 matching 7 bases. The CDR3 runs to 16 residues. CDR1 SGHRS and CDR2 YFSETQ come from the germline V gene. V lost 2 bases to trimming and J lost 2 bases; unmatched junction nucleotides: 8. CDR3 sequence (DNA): TGCGCCAGCAGCTTAGGATTGACAGGGATCACAGATACGCAGTATTTT. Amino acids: CASSLGLTGITDTQYF.

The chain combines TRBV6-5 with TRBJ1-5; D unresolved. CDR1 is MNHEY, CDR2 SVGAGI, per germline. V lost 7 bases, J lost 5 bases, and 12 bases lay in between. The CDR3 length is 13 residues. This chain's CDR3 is CASMQEGYQPQHF. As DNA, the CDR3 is TGTGCCAGCATGCAGGAGGGCTATCAGCCCCAGCATTTT.

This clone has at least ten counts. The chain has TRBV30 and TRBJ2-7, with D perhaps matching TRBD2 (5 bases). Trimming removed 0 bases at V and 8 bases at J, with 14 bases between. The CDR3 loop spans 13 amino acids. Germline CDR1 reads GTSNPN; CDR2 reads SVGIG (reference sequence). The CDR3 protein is CAWSVDRTGKQYF. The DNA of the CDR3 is TGTGCCTGGAGTGTAGACCGCACGGGGAAGCAGTACTTC.

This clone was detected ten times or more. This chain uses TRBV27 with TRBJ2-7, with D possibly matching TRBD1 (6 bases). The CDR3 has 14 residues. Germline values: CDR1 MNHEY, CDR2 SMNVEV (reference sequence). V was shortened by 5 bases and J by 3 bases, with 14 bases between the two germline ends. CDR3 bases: TGTGCCAGCAGTCAGGGGCGGATTTACTACGAGCAGTACTTC. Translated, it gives CASSQGRIYYEQYF.

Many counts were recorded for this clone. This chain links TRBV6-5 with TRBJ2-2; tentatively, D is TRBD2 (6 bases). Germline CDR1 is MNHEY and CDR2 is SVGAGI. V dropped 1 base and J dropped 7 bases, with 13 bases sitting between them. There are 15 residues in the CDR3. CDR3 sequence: CASSYLAGRVGELFF. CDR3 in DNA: TGTGCCAGCAGTTACTTGGCGGGAAGGGTCGGGGAGCTGTTTTTT.

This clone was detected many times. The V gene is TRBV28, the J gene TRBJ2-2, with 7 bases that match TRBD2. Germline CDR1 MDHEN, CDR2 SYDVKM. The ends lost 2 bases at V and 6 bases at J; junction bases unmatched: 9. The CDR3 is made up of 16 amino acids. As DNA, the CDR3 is TGTGCCAGCAGTTTAAGGTCTAGCGGAGGGCCCGGGGAGCTGTTTTTT. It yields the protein CASSLRSSGGPGELFF.

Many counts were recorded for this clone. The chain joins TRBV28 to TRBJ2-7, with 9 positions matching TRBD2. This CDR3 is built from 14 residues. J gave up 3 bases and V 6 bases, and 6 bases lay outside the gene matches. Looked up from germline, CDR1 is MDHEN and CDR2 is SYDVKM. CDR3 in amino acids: CASSLAGRGYEQYF. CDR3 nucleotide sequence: TGTGCCAGCAGCCTAGCGGGAAGGGGCTACGAGCAGTACTTC.

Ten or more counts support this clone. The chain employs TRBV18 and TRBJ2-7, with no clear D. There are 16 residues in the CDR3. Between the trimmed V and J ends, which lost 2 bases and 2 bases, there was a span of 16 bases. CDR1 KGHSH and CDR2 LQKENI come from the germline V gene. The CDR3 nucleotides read TGTGCCAGCTCACCATCTACGAAGATTCCTCCCTACGAGCAGTACTTC. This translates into CASSPSTKIPPYEQYF.

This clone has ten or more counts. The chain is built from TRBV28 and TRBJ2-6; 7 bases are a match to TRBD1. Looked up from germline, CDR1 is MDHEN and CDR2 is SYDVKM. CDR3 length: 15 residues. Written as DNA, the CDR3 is TGTGCTACTTGGGACAGACGCTCTGGGGCCAACGTCCTGACTTTC. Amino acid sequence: CATWDRRSGANVLTF. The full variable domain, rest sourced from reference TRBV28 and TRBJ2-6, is DVKVTQSSRYLVKRTGEKVFLECVQDMDHENMFWYRQDPGLGLRLIYFSYDVKMKEKGDIPEGYSVSREKKERFSLILESASTNQTSMYLCATWDRRSGANVLTFGAGSRLTVL.

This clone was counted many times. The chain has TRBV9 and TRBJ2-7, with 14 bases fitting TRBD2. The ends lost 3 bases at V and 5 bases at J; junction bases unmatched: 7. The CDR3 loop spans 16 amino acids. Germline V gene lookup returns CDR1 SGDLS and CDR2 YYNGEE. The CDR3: CASSALGTSGSNEQYF. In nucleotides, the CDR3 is TGTGCCAGCAGCGCCCTCGGGACTAGCGGGAGCAACGAGCAGTACTTC. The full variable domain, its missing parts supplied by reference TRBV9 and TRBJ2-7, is DSGVTQTPKHLITATGQRVTLRCSPRSGDLSVYWYQQSLDQGLQFLIQYYNGEERAKGNILERFSAQQFPDLHSELNLSSLELGDSALYFCASSALGTSGSNEQYFGPGTRLTVT.

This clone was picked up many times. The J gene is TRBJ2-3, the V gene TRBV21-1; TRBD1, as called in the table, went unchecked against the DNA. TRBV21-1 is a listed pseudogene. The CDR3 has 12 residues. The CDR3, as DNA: TGTGCCAGCAGCAAGACAGAAAATACGCAGTATTTT. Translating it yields CASSKTENTQYF.

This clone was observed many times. The CDR3 spells CASSLWGGREQYF. The CDR3 region has the DNA TGTGCCAGCAGTTTGTGGGGGGGTCGCGAGCAGTACTTC. The chain recombines TRBV27 with TRBJ2-7, with 7 bases that match TRBD2. Losses at the gene ends were 3 bases for V and 6 bases for J; bases not matched to a gene: 5. This CDR3 comprises 13 residues. Germline V lookup: CDR1 MNHEY, CDR2 SMNVEV (reference sequence).

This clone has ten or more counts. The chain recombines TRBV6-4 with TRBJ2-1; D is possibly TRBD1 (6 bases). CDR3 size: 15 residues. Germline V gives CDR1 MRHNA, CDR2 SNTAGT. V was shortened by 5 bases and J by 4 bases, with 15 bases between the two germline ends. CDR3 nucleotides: TGTGCCAGCAGTCGTCAGGGGAATAATTACAATGAGCAGTTCTTC. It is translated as CASSRQGNNYNEQFF.

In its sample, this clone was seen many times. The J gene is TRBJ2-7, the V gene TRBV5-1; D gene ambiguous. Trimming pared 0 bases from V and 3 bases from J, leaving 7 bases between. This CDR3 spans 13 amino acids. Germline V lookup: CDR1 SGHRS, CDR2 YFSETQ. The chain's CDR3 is CASSLDGYYEQYF. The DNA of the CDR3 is TGCGCCAGCAGCTTGGACGGGTACTACGAGCAGTACTTC. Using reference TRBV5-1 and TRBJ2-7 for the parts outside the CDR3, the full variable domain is KAGVTQTPRYLIKTRGQQVTLSCSPISGHRSVSWYQQTPGQGLQFLFEYFSETQRNKGNFPGRFSGRQFSNSRSEMNVSTLELGDSALYLCASSLDGYYEQYFGPGTRLTVT.

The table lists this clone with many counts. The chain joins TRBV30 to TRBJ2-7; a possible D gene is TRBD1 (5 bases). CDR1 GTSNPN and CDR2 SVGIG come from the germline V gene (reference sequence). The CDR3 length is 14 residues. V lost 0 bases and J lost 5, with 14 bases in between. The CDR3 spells CAWSVQEAGDEQYF. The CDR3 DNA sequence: TGTGCCTGGAGTGTACAGGAAGCCGGAGACGAGCAGTACTTC.

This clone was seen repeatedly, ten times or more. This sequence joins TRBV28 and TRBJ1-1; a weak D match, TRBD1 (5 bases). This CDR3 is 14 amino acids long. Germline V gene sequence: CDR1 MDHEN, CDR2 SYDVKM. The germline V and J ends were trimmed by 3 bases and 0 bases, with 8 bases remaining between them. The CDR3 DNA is TGTGCCAGCAGTTTGGGGGGACTGAACACTGAAGCTTTCTTT. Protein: CASSLGGLNTEAFF.

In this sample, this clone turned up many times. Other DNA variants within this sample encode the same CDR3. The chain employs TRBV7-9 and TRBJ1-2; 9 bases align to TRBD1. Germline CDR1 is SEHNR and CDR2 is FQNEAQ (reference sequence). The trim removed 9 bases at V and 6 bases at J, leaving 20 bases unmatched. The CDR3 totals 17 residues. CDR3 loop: CASLGRTGAPPLDGYTF. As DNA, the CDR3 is TGTGCCAGTTTAGGGAGGACAGGGGCGCCTCCACTAGATGGCTACACCTTC.

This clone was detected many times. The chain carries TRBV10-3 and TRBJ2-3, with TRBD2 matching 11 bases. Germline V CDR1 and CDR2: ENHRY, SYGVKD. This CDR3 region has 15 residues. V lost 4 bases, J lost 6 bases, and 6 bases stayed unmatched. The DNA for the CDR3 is TGTGCCATCAGTGCCGGGACTAGCGGAGGTGATACGCAGTATTTT. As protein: CAISAGTSGGDTQYF.

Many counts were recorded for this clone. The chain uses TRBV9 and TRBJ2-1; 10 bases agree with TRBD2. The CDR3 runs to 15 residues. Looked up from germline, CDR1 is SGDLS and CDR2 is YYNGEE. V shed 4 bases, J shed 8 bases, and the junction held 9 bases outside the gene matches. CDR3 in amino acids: CASSPRLAGFYEQFF. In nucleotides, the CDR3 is TGTGCCAGCAGCCCTAGACTAGCGGGCTTTTATGAGCAGTTCTTC. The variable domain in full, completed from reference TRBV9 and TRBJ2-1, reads DSGVTQTPKHLITATGQRVTLRCSPRSGDLSVYWYQQSLDQGLQFLIQYYNGEERAKGNILERFSAQQFPDLHSELNLSSLELGDSALYFCASSPRLAGFYEQFFGPGTRLTVL.

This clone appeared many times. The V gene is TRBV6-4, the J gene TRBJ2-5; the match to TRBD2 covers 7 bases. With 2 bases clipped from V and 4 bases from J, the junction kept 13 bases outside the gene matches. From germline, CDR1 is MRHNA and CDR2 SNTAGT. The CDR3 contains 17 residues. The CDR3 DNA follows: TGTGCCAGCAGTGACCTGGAGGGGCGGGAGAATATAGAGACCCAGTACTTC. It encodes CASSDLEGRENIETQYF.

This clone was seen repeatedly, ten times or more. The DNA for the CDR3 is TGTGCCAGTAGTATACCGGGACAGGGGCATCAGCCCCAGCATTTT. It yields the protein CASSIPGQGHQPQHF. The gene calls are TRBV19 and TRBJ1-5; 10 nucleotides line up with TRBD1. Per the germline V gene, CDR1 is LNHDA and CDR2 is SQIVND (reference sequence). V trimming: 2 bases; J trimming: 5 bases; junction bases outside the gene matches: 3. This CDR3 region has 15 residues.

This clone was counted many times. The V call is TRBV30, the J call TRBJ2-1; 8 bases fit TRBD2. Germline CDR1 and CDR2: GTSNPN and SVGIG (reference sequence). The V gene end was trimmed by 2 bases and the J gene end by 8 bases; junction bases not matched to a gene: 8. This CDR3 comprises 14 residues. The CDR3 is CAWSPSGGGYEQFF. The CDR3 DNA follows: TGTGCCTGGAGTCCCAGCGGCGGGGGGTATGAGCAGTTCTTC.

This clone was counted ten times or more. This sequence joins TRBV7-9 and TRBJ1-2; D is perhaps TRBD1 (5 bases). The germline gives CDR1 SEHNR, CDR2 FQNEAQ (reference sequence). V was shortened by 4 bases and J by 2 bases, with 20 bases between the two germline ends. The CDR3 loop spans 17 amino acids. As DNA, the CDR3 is TGTGCCAGCAGCTCGTTTCGATCGGCCAGGGTGAACTATGGCTACACCTTC. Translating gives CASSSFRSARVNYGYTF.